The 14 T cell receptor beta chains given below trace back to one sample, sequenced in a study of blood T cell repertoires in COVID-19. Data came from immunoSEQ multiplex PCR; TCRdb stores just in-frame clones and leaves some out. The table lists around 190,000 clones, less than 90% of them singletons. The source material was peripheral blood. The receptors here all came from a man aged 25-45 years with acute or convalescent COVID-19.

The V and J genes are TRBV6-6 and TRBJ1-4, with TRBD1 identical over 11 bases. Germline-derived CDR1 and CDR2 are MNHNY and SVGAGI (reference sequence). J was trimmed by 11 bases and V by 5 bases; bases with no gene match: 7. The CDR3 contains 14 residues. This CDR3 reads CASSTGTGGRKLFF. As DNA, the CDR3 is TGTGCCAGCAGTACCGGGACAGGGGGTAGGAAACTGTTTTTT.

The chain has TRBV28 and TRBJ2-3; TRBD2 aligns across 8 bases. Trimming at V came to 3 bases and at J to 9 bases, leaving 11 bases not matched to a gene. The germline V gene has CDR1 MDHEN and CDR2 SYDVKM. The CDR3 has 15 amino acids. The CDR3 spells CASSFDGGGRRTQYF. In DNA, the CDR3 is TGTGCCAGCAGTTTTGATGGGGGCGGGAGGAGAACGCAGTATTTT.

This chain connects TRBV7-6 to TRBJ2-3, with D possibly matching TRBD1 (6 bases). Between the trimmed V and J ends, which lost 2 bases and 4 bases, there was a span of 16 bases. Germline V gives CDR1 SGHVS, CDR2 FNYEAQ. The CDR3 length is 16 residues. The DNA of the CDR3 is TGTGCCAGCAGCTTACGCTCGCGAGGGGGACCAGATACGCAGTATTTT. This gives the protein CASSLRSRGGPDTQYF. Variable domain in full (rest from reference TRBV7-6 and TRBJ2-3): GAGVSQSPRYKVTKRGQDVALRCDPISGHVSLYWYRQALGQGPEFLTYFNYEAQQDKSGLPNDRFSAERPEGSISTLTIQRTEQRDSAMYRCASSLRSRGGPDTQYFGPGTRLTVL.

CDR3 coding DNA: TGTGCCAGTAGTTTCAGAACCGGGACAGGGAGCAACGAGCAGTACTTC. Translated: CASSFRTGTGSNEQYF. This rearrangement joins TRBV19 to TRBJ2-7; 9 bases align to TRBD1. Trimming removed 5 bases from V and 5 bases from J; junction bases left unmatched: 13. This CDR3 is 16 amino acids long. Germline assignment: CDR1 LNHDA and CDR2 SQIVND (reference sequence).

This clone showed up just once. The DNA for the CDR3 is TGTGCCAGCAGCTTCTCTCTTATAATGGCAGGGGGTTCCTACGAGCAGTACTTC. Translation gives CASSFSLIMAGGSYEQYF. The chain recombines TRBV11-2 with TRBJ2-7, with 7 bases matching TRBD1. Germline trimming cut 3 bases from V and 1 base from J; bases unmatched to any gene: 15. Germline CDR1 and CDR2: SGHAT and FQNNGV. CDR3 length: 18 residues.

The V and J genes are TRBV28 and TRBJ2-4, with D possibly being TRBD1 (5 bases). Between the trimmed V and J ends, which lost 5 bases and 0 bases, there was a span of 20 bases. Germline V lookup: CDR1 MDHEN, CDR2 SYDVKM. The CDR3 totals 18 residues. The CDR3 loop is CASSQGSFGFIAKNIQYF. CDR3 DNA: TGTGCCAGCAGTCAGGGTTCCTTCGGCTTCATAGCCAAAAACATTCAGTACTTC.

The CDR3 DNA reads as TGTGCCAGCAGTGAGTGGCAGCGCTATGGCTACACCTTC. Translation gives CASSEWQRYGYTF. The J gene is TRBJ1-2, the V gene TRBV2, with D uncertain. This CDR3 is 13 amino acids long. Germline V lookup: CDR1 SNHLY, CDR2 FYNNEI. V was cut by 3 bases and J by 4 bases, with 9 bases left in between.

In this sample, this clone turned up a few times. The chain employs TRBV28 and TRBJ1-1; D is uncertain. The CDR3 has 12 amino acids. Germline V gene data show CDR1 as MDHEN and CDR2 as SYDVKM. V dropped 10 bases and J dropped 4 bases, with 13 bases sitting between them. DNA of the CDR3: TGTGCCACCCTCATACCGGGCACTGAAGCTTTCTTT. Translation: CATLIPGTEAFF.

The chain joins TRBV28 to TRBJ1-6; D is unclear. V was clipped by 4 bases and J by 4 bases, with 17 bases between them. The CDR3 contains 17 residues. Germline CDR1 and CDR2: MDHEN and SYDVKM. In nucleotides, the CDR3 is TGTGCCAGCAGTTCTCCAGGCCACCGAGTATATAATTCACCCCTCCACTTT. Its protein product is CASSSPGHRVYNSPLHF.

This chain links TRBV5-1 with TRBJ2-2; 11 bases are a match to TRBD1. Germline V gives CDR1 SGHRS, CDR2 YFSETQ. V lost 4 bases and J lost 5; bases outside the gene matches: 7. This CDR3 is 16 amino acids long. CDR3 loop: CASSPSGTGGTGELFF. The CDR3 nucleotides are TGCGCCAGCAGCCCAAGTGGGACAGGGGGGACCGGGGAGCTGTTTTTT.

V usage is TRBV11-2 and J usage is TRBJ2-7; 8 bases are shared with TRBD2. Germline V gene lookup returns CDR1 SGHAT and CDR2 FQNNGV. The CDR3 spans 16 residues. V was clipped by 5 bases and J by 5 bases; unmatched bases: 14. The CDR3 spells CASSPTGGEASDEQYF. As DNA, the CDR3 is TGTGCCAGCAGCCCTACGGGGGGGGAGGCTAGTGACGAGCAGTACTTC.

This sequence joins TRBV28 and TRBJ1-1; D remains unclear. Germline V gene lookup returns CDR1 MDHEN and CDR2 SYDVKM. CDR3 length: 16 residues. The V end lost 8 bases, the J end lost 1 base, and 20 bases lay between the germline ends. CDR3 sequence: CASPPGGSPKNTEAFF. As DNA, the CDR3 is TGTGCCAGCCCTCCAGGAGGCTCCCCTAAGAACACTGAAGCTTTCTTT. Using reference TRBV28 and TRBJ1-1 for the parts outside the CDR3, the full variable domain is DVKVTQSSRYLVKRTGEKVFLECVQDMDHENMFWYRQDPGLGLRLIYFSYDVKMKEKGDIPEGYSVSREKKERFSLILESASTNQTSMYLCASPPGGSPKNTEAFFGQGTRLTVV.

V is TRBV5-1 and J is TRBJ1-1; D uncertain. Germline values: CDR1 SGHRS, CDR2 YFSETQ. Trimming pared 4 bases from V and 1 base from J, leaving 11 bases between. This CDR3 has 14 residues. The CDR3 DNA sequence: TGCGCCAGCAGCCTAGAATCTGGGAACACTGAAGCTTTCTTT. Its translation is CASSLESGNTEAFF. The whole variable domain, filled in from reference TRBV5-1 and TRBJ1-1, reads KAGVTQTPRYLIKTRGQQVTLSCSPISGHRSVSWYQQTPGQGLQFLFEYFSETQRNKGNFPGRFSGRQFSNSRSEMNVSTLELGDSALYLCASSLESGNTEAFFGQGTRLTVV.

V is TRBV4-1 and J is TRBJ2-1; 12 bases match TRBD1. V lost 3 bases and J lost 3; bases outside the gene matches: 3. Germline V CDR1 and CDR2: MGHRA, YSYEKL. This CDR3 contains 16 residues. The CDR3 DNA sequence: TGCGCCAGCAGCCAGGGGACAGGGGGCCTCTACAATGAGCAGTTCTTC. This translates into CASSQGTGGLYNEQFF.